The 5 T cell receptor beta chains below all came from one sample that was sequenced in a study of technical replicates of blood from a few donors (dated by TCRdb to 2016 to 2017). Receptor libraries were prepared by the immunoSEQ multiplex PCR assay. Drawn from immuneACCESS, this table holds only the in-frame rearrangements with V and J called that TCRdb kept. Clones are partly lost; checked studies trace under half to an unresolved V gene and leave the rest unexplained. The table for this sample lists about 73,000 clones; roughly nine tenths of them were counted only once. Clones ranked in the top ten supply roughly 4.5% of the sample. Sequencing was carried out using PBMCs. The source of these receptors is a human donor in good health. Some clones in this sample may be carry-over from other donors' samples.

The rearrangement uses TRBV6-1 and TRBJ2-2; 7 bases agree with TRBD1. V shed 7 bases, J shed 6 bases, and the junction held 8 bases outside the gene matches. CDR1 is MNHNS and CDR2 is SASEGT in the germline V gene. The CDR3 contains 14 residues. In nucleotides, the CDR3 is TGTGCCAGCATAAACAGGGGTGAGGCCGGGGAGCTGTTTTTT. This translates into CASINRGEAGELFF.

This clone came up once. This chain joins TRBV7-9 and TRBJ2-7; 7 bases fit TRBD2. From germline, CDR1 is SEHNR and CDR2 FQNEAQ (reference sequence). With 9 bases clipped from V and 3 bases from J, the junction kept 8 bases outside the gene matches. This CDR3 comprises 13 residues. The CDR3, as DNA: TGTGCCAGTGGACCCCCGGGGGGCTACGAGCAGTACTTC. It yields the protein CASGPPGGYEQYF. The full variable domain, its missing parts supplied by reference TRBV7-9 and TRBJ2-7, is DTGVSQNPRHKITKRGQNVTFRCDPISEHNRLYWYRQTLGQGPEFLTYFQNEAQLEKSRLLSDRFSAERPKGSFSTLEIQRTEQGDSAMYLCASGPPGGYEQYFGPGTRLTVT.

The chain has TRBV5-1 and TRBJ2-2, with TRBD2 matching over 7 bases. In germline, CDR1 is SGHRS, CDR2 YFSETQ. The J segment lost 1 base and the V segment lost 4 bases, leaving 4 bases of the junction unmatched. The CDR3 extends over 15 amino acids. The CDR3, as DNA: TGCGCCAGCAGCATCCGGGGGGAGAACACCGGGGAGCTGTTTTTT. Protein sequence: CASSIRGENTGELFF.

The CDR3 loop reads CASSQPGLAYEQYF. The CDR3 coding sequence is TGCGCCAGCAGCCAACCGGGACTAGCCTACGAGCAGTACTTC. The rearrangement uses TRBV4-1 and TRBJ2-7; 8 positions agree with TRBD2. The CDR3 extends over 14 amino acids. Germline values: CDR1 MGHRA, CDR2 YSYEKL. V trimming: 2 bases; J trimming: 2 bases; junction bases outside the gene matches: 2.

This clone has ten or more counts. The rearrangement joins TRBV7-2 to TRBJ1-2; weak D call: TRBD1 (5 bases). V shed 6 bases and J shed 5 bases, with 10 bases lying between them. The CDR3 has 12 residues. The germline gives CDR1 SGHTA, CDR2 FQGNSA. The CDR3 sequence is CASSTGVYGYTF. In nucleotides, the CDR3 is TGTGCCAGCAGTACAGGTGTTTATGGCTACACCTTC.